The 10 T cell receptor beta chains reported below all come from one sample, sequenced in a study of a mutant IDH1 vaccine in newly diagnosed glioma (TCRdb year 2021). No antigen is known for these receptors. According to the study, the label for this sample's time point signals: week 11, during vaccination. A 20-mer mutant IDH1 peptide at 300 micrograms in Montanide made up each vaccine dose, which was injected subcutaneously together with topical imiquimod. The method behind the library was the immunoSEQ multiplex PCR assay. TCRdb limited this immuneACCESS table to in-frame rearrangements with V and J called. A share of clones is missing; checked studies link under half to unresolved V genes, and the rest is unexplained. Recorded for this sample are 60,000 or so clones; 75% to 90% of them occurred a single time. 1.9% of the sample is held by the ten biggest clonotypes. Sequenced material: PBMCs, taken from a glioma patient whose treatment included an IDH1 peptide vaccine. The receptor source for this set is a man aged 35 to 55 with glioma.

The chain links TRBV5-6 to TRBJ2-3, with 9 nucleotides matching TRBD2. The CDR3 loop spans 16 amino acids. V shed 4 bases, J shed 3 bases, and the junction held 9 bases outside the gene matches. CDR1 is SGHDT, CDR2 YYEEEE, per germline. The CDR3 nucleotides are TGTGCCAGCAGCGGGGGACTAGCAGTAGGGACAGATACGCAGTATTTT. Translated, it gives CASSGGLAVGTDTQYF. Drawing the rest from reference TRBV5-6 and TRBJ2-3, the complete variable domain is DAGVTQSPTHLIKTRGQQVTLRCSPKSGHDTVSWYQQALGQGPQFIFQYYEEEERQRGNFPDRFSGHQFPNYSSELNVNALLLGDSALYLCASSGGLAVGTDTQYFGPGTRLTVL.

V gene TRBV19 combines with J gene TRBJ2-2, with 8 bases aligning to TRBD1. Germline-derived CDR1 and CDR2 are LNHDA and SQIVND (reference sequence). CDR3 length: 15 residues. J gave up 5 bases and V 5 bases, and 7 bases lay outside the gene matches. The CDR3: CASSAGTGGTGELFF. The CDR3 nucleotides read TGTGCCAGTAGTGCTGGGACAGGAGGAACCGGGGAGCTGTTTTTT.

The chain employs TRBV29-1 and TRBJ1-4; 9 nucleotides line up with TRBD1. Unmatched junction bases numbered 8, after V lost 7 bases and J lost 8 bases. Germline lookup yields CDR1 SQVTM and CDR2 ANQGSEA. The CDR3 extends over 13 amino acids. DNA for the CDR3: TGCAGCGGGGGGCCCGGGACAGGGGAAAAACTGTTTTTT. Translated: CSGGPGTGEKLFF.

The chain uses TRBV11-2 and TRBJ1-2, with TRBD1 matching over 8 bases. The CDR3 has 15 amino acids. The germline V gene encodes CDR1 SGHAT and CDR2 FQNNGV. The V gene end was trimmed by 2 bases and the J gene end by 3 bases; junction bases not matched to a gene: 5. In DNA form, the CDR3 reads TGTGCCAGCAGCTTACGGACAGGGATAGACTATGGCTACACCTTC. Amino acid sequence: CASSLRTGIDYGYTF. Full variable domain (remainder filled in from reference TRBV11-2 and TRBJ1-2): EAGVAQSPRYKIIEKRQSVAFWCNPISGHATLYWYQQILGQGPKLLIQFQNNGVVDDSQLPKDRFSAERLKGVDSTLKIQPAKLEDSAVYLCASSLRTGIDYGYTFGSGTRLTVV.

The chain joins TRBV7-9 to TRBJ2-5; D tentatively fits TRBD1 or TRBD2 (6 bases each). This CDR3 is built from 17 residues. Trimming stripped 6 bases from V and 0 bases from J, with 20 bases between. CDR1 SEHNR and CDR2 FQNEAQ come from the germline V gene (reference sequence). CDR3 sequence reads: CASSRLRGSGDQETQYF. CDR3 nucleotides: TGTGCCAGCAGTCGACTGCGGGGCTCAGGGGACCAAGAGACCCAGTACTTC.

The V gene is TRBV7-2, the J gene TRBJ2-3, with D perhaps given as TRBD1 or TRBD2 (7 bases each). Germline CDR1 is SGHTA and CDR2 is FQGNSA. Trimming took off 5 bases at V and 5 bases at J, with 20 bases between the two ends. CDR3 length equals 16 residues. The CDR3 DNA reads TGTGCCAGCAGCACGTCGGGGGGCCAGGGGGAAGATACGCAGTATTTT. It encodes CASSTSGGQGEDTQYF.

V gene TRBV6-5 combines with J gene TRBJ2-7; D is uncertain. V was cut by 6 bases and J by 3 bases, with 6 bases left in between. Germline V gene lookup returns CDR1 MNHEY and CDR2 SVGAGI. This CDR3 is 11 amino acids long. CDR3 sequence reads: CASRDVYEQYF. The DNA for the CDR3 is TGTGCCAGCAGGGATGTCTACGAGCAGTACTTC.

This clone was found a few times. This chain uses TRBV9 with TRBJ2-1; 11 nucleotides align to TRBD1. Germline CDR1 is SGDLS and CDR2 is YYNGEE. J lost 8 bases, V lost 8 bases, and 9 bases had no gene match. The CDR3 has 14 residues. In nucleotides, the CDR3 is TGTGCCAGTCAGTATGGGACAGGGGGGGATGAGCAGTTCTTC. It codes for CASQYGTGGDEQFF.

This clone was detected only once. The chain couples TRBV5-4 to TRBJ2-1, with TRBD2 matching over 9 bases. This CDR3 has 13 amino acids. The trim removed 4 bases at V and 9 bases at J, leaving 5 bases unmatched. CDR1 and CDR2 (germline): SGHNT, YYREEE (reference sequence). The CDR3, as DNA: TGTGCCAGCAGCCCTGGACTAGCGCGTGAGCAGTTCTTC. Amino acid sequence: CASSPGLAREQFF.

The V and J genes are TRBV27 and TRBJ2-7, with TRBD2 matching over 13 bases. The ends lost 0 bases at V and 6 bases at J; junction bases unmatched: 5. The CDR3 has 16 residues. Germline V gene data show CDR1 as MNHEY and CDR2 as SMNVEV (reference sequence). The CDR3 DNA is TGTGCCAGCAGTTTATCACTAGCGGGAGGGCCCTCCGAGCAGTACTTC. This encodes CASSLSLAGGPSEQYF.